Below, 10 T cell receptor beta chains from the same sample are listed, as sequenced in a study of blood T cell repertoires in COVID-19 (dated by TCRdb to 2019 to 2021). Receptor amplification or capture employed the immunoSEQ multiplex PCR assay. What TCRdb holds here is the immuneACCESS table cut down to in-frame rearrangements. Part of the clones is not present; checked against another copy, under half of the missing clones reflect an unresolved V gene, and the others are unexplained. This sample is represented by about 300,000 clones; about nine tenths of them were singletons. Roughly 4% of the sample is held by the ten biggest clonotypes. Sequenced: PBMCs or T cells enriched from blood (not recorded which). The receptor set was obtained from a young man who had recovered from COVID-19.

CDR3 nucleotides: TGTGCCAGCAGGTTCAATTATGGCTACACCTTC. This codes for CASRFNYGYTF. The chain recombines TRBV6-5 with TRBJ1-2; no reliable D call. V lost 6 bases and J lost 5, with 7 bases in between. Per the germline V gene, CDR1 is MNHEY and CDR2 is SVGAGI. The CDR3 totals 11 residues.

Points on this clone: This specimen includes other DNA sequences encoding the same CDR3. In DNA, the CDR3 is TGCGCCAGCAGCTTGGGAGGCTCTGGGGCCAACGTCCTGACTTTC. Protein sequence: CASSLGGSGANVLTF. The chain is built from TRBV5-1 and TRBJ2-6, with unresolved D. Germline assignment: CDR1 SGHRS and CDR2 YFSETQ. V was shortened by 0 bases and J by 0 bases, with 4 bases between the two germline ends. The CDR3 totals 15 residues.

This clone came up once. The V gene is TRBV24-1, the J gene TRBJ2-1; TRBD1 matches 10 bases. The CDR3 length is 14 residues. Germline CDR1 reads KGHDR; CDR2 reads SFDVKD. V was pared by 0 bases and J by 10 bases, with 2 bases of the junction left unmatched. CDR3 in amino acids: CATSDLGDRGEQFF. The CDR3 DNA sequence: TGTGCCACCAGTGATTTGGGGGACAGGGGAGAGCAGTTCTTC.

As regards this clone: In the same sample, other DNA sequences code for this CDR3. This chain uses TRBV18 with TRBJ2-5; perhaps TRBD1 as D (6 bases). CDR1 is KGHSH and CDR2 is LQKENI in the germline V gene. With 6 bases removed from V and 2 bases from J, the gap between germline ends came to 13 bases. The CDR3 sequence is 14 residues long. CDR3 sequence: CASSRGQLQETQYF. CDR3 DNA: TGTGCCAGCTCCCGGGGACAACTACAAGAGACCCAGTACTTC.

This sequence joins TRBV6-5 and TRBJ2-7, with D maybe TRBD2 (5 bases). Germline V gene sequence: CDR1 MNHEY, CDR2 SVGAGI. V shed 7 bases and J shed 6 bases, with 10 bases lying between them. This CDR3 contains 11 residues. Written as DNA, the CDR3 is TGTGCCAGCACCGAGGGCGGCGAGCAGTACTTC. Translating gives CASTEGGEQYF.

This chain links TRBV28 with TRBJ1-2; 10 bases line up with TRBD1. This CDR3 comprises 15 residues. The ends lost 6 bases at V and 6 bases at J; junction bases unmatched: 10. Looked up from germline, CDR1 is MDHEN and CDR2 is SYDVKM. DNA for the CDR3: TGTGCCAGCAGCGACCCCGGGACAGGGGACGATGGCTACACCTTC. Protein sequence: CASSDPGTGDDGYTF.

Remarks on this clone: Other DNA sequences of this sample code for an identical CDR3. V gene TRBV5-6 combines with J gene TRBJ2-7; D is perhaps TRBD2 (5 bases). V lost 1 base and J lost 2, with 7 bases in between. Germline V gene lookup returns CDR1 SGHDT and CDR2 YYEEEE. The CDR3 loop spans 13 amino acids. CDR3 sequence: CASSLPGTYEQYF. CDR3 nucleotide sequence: TGTGCCAGCAGCTTGCCGGGGACCTACGAGCAGTACTTC. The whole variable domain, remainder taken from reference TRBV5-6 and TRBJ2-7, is DAGVTQSPTHLIKTRGQQVTLRCSPKSGHDTVSWYQQALGQGPQFIFQYYEEEERQRGNFPDRFSGHQFPNYSSELNVNALLLGDSALYLCASSLPGTYEQYFGPGTRLTVT.

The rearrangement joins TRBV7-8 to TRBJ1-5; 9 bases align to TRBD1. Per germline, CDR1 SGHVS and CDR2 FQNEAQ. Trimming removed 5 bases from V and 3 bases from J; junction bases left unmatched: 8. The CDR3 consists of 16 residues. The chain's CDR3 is CASSVRTGGLNQPQHF. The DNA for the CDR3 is TGTGCCAGCAGCGTCCGCACAGGGGGCCTCAATCAGCCCCAGCATTTT.

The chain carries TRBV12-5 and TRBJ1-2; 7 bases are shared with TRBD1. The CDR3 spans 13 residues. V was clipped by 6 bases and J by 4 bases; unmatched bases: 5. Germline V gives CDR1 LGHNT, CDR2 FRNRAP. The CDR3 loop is CASGVGQSYGYTF. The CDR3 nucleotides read TGTGCTAGTGGGGTGGGACAGAGCTATGGCTACACCTTC.

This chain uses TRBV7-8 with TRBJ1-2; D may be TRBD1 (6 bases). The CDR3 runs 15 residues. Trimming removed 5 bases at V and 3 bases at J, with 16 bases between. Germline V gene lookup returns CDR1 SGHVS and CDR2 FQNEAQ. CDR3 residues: CASSTPGRGDYGYTF. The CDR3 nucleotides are TGTGCCAGCAGCACTCCGGGCAGGGGTGACTATGGCTACACCTTC.